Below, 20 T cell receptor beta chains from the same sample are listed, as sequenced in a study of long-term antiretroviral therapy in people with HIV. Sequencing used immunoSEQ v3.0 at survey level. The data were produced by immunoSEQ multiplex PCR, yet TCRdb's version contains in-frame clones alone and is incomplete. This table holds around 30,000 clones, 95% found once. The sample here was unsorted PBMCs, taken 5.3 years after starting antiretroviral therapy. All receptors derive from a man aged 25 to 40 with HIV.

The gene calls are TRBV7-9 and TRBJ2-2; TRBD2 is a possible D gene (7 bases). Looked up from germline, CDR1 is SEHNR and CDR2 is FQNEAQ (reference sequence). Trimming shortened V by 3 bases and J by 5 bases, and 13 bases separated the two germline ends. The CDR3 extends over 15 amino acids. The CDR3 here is CASSLGGPGTGELFF. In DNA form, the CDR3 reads TGTGCCAGCAGCTTGGGGGGGCCCGGAACCGGGGAGCTGTTTTTT.

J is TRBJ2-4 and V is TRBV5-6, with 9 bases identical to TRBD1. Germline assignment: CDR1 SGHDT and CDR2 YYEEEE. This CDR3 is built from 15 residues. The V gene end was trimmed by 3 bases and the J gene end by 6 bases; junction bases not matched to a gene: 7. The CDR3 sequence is CASSSPGGQGNIQYF. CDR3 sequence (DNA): TGTGCCAGCAGCTCGCCGGGGGGACAGGGAAACATTCAGTACTTC.

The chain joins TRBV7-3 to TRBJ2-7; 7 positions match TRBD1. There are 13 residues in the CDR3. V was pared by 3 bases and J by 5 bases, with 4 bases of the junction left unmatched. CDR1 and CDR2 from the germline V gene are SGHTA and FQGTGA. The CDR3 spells CASSFRQGNEQYF. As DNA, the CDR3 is TGTGCCAGCAGCTTTAGACAGGGAAACGAGCAGTACTTC.

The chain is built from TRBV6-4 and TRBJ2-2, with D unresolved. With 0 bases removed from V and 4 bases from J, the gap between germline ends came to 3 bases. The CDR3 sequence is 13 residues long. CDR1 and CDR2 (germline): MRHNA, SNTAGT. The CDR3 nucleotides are TGTGCCAGCAGTGACTCGGCCACCGGGGAGCTGTTTTTT. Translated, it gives CASSDSATGELFF.

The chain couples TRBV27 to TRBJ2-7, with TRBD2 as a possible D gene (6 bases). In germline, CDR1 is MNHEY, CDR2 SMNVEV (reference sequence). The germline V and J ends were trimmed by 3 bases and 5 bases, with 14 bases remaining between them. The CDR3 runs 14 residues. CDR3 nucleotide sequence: TGTGCCAGCAGTTTCTCTGAGACTAGTGACGAGCAGTACTTC. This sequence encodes CASSFSETSDEQYF.

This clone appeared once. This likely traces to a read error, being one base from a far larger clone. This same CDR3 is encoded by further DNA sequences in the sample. DNA of the CDR3: TGCGCCAGCAGCCAAGGGGGACCCTCGAACACTGAAGCTTTCTTT. Its protein product is CASSQGGPSNTEAFF. The rearrangement uses TRBV5-4 and TRBJ1-1, with D perhaps matching TRBD1 (6 bases). This CDR3 is built from 15 residues. CDR1 SGHNT and CDR2 YYREEE come from the germline V gene (reference sequence).

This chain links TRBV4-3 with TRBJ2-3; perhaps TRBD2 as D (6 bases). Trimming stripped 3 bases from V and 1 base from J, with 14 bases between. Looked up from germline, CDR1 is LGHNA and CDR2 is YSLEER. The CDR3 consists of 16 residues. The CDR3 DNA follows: TGCGCCAGCAGCCAGCTGGGGCCTAGCGGCACAGATACGCAGTATTTT. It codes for CASSQLGPSGTDTQYF.

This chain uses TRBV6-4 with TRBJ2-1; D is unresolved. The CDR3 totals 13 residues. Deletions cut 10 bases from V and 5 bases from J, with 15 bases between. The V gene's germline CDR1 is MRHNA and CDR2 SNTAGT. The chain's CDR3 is CATQMGVNNEQFF. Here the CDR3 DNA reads TGTGCCACCCAGATGGGTGTAAACAATGAGCAGTTCTTC.

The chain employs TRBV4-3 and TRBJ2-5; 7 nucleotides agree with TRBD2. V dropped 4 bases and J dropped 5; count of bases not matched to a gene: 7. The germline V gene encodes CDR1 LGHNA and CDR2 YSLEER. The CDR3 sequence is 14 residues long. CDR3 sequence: CASSLGGSRETQYF. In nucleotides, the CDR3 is TGCGCCAGCAGCCTGGGGGGGTCCAGGGAGACCCAGTACTTC.

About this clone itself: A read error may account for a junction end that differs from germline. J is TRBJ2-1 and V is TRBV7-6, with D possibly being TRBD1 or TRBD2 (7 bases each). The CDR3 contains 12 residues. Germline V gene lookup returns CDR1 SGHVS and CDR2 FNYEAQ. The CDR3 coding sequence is TGTGCCAGCAGCTTAGGGGGGGGACAGAGCATCTTC. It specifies CASSLGGGQSIF.

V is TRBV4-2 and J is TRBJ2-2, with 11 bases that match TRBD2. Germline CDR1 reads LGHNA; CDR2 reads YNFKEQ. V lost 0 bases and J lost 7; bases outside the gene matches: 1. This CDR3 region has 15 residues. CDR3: CASSQDLAGGGELFF. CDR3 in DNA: TGTGCCAGCAGCCAAGACCTAGCGGGAGGCGGGGAGCTGTTTTTT.

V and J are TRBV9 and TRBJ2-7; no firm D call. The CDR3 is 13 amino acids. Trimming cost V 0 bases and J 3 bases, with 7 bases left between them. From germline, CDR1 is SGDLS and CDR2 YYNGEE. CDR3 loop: CASSVGGYYEQYF. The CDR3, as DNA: TGTGCCAGCAGCGTAGGTGGTTACTACGAGCAGTACTTC.

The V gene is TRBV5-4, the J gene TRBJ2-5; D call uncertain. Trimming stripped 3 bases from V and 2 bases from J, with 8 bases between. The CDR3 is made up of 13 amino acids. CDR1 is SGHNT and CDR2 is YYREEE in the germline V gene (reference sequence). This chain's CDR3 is CASSSDPQETQYF. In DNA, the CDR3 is TGTGCCAGCAGCTCAGACCCACAAGAGACCCAGTACTTC.

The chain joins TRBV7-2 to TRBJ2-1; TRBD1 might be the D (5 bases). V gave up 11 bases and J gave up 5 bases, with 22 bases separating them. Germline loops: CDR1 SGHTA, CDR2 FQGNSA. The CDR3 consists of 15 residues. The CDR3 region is CAVHPDTYPNNEQFF. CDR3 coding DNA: TGTGCCGTTCATCCGGACACCTACCCGAACAATGAGCAGTTCTTC. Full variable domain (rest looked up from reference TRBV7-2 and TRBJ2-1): GAGVSQSPSNKVTEKGKDVELRCDPISGHTALYWYRQSLGQGLEFLIYFQGNSAPDKSGLPSDRFSAERTGGSVSTLTIQRTQQEDSAVYLCAVHPDTYPNNEQFFGPGTRLTVL.

CDR3 bases: TGTGCCAGCAGTCTCTCCGGGACTAGCGTCTCCTACGAGCAGTACTTC. Its protein is CASSLSGTSVSYEQYF. This chain joins TRBV27 and TRBJ2-7, with TRBD2 matching over 10 bases. V lost 5 bases to trimming and J lost 0 bases; unmatched junction nucleotides: 7. This CDR3 spans 16 amino acids. CDR1 and CDR2 (germline): MNHEY, SMNVEV (reference sequence).

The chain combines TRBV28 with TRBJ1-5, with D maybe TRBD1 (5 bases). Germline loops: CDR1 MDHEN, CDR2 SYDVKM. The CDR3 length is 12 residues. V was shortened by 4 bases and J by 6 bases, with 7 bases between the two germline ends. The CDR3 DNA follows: TGTGCCAGCAGTTGGAGGGGTCAGCCCCAGCATTTT. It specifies CASSWRGQPQHF. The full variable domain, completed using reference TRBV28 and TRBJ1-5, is DVKVTQSSRYLVKRTGEKVFLECVQDMDHENMFWYRQDPGLGLRLIYFSYDVKMKEKGDIPEGYSVSREKKERFSLILESASTNQTSMYLCASSWRGQPQHFGDGTRLSIL.

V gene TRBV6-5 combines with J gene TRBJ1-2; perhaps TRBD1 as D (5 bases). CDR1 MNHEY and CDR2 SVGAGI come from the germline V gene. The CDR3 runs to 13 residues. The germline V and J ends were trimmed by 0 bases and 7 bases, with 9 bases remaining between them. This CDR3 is CASSYSGGVGYTF. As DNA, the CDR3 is TGTGCCAGCAGTTACTCGGGAGGGGTTGGCTACACCTTC.

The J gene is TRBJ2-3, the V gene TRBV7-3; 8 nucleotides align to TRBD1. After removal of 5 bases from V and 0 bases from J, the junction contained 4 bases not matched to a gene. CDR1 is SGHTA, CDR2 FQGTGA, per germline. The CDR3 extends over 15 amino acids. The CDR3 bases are TGTGCCAGCAGCAGGGACAGGACAAGCACAGATACGCAGTATTTT. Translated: CASSRDRTSTDTQYF. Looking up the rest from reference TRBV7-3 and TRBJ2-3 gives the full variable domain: GAGVSQTPSNKVTEKGKYVELRCDPISGHTALYWYRQSLGQGPEFLIYFQGTGAADDSGLPNDRFFAVRPEGSVSTLKIQRTERGDSAVYLCASSRDRTSTDTQYFGPGTRLTVL.

The CDR3 DNA reads as TGCAGCGTTGATACCGGTTCCTACGAGCAGTACTTC. Amino acid sequence: CSVDTGSYEQYF. The chain links TRBV29-1 to TRBJ2-7; D gene uncertain. Germline values: CDR1 SQVTM, CDR2 ANQGSEA. Trimming pared 3 bases from V and 1 base from J, leaving 7 bases between. The CDR3 loop spans 12 amino acids.

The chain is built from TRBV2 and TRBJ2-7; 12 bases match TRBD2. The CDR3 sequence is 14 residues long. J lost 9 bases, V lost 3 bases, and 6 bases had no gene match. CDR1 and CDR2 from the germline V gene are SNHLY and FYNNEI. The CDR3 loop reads CASSERLAGVVQYF. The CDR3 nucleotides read TGTGCCAGCAGTGAGCGACTAGCGGGAGTCGTGCAGTACTTC.